Sequencing of this T cell receptor (beta chain) was carried out in a study of OX40 agonist ivuxolimab in advanced cancers. Sequencing was performed with immunoSEQ multiplex PCR; in TCRdb, only in-frame clones are kept and a portion is missing. The sample records around 74,000 clones, approximately 85% being singletons. Sequencing was performed on CD4+ or CD8+ T cells sorted from blood, taken in a trial of the OX40 agonist ivuxolimab. The TCR originated in an adult with an advanced solid tumor such as melanoma, head and neck, liver or kidney cancer.

CDR3 sequence: CASMTSSYEQYF. CDR3 nucleotides: TGCGCCAGCATGACGAGCTCCTACGAGCAGTACTTC. The J gene is TRBJ2-7, the V gene TRBV10-2; D uncertain. This CDR3 has 12 residues. Germline CDR1 and CDR2: WSHSY and SAAADI. Trimming left V 7 bases short and J 0 bases short, with 7 bases between.